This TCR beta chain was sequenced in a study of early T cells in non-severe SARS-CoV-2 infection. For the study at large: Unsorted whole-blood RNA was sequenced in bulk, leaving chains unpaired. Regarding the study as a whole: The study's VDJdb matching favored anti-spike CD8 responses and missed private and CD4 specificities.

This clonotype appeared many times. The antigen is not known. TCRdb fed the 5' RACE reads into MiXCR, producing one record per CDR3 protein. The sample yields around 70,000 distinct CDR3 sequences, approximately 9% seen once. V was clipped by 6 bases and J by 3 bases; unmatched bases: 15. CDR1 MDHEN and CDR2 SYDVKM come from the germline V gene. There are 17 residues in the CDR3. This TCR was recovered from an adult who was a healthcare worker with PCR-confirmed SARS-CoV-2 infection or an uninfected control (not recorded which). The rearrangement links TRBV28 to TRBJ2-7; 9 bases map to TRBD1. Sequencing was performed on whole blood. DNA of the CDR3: TGTGCCAGCAGCGAATTAAAAGGAGGGACAGGGAGCTACGAGCAGTACTTC. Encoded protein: CASSELKGGTGSYEQYF.